Listed below are T cell receptor beta chains from one sample, sequenced in a study of cytomegalovirus exposure and HLA in healthy donors. Method: immunoSEQ multiplex PCR; TCRdb's copy keeps in-frame clones and lacks some. This table has about 200,000 clones, 70% to 90% appearing once. The sequenced sample was PBMCs. The source is a woman aged 25 to 45 in good health and CMV-seronegative. CDR3s include the opening cysteine and the closing phenylalanine or tryptophan. The order of the fields is J gene, clone size, V gene, CDR3 protein. Rows give clone size only sometimes, using once, few, many, or a class for an expanded clone.

J gene: TRBJ1-5
clone size: .
V gene: TRBV6-1
CDR3 protein: CASSLNSGADQPQHF

J gene: TRBJ2-7
clone size: .
V gene: TRBV28
CDR3 protein: CASRRDRVGEQYF

J gene: TRBJ2-7
clone size: .
V gene: TRBV11-2
CDR3 protein: CASSSQGQGYDEQYF

J gene: TRBJ2-7
clone size: .
V gene: TRBV5-1
CDR3 protein: CASSLETVAYEQYF

J gene: TRBJ1-3
clone size: .
V gene: TRBV7-6
CDR3 protein: CASSSDRVGLDGSGNTIYF

J gene: TRBJ2-7
clone size: .
V gene: TRBV10-1
CDR3 protein: CASSESRTGNYEQYF

J gene: TRBJ2-5
clone size: .
V gene: TRBV7-2
CDR3 protein: CASSGAGVGETQYF

J gene: TRBJ2-7
clone size: few
V gene: TRBV2
CDR3 protein: CATGSYEQYF

J gene: TRBJ2-7
clone size: .
V gene: TRBV6-1
CDR3 protein: CASSEIGTGIEQYF

J gene: TRBJ2-5
clone size: .
V gene: TRBV5-1
CDR3 protein: CASSALTSGGAAETQYF

J gene: TRBJ2-6
clone size: .
V gene: TRBV19
CDR3 protein: CASSPDSTGSGANVLTF

J gene: TRBJ2-1
clone size: .
V gene: TRBV28
CDR3 protein: CASSSPGTSGSFHNEQFF

J gene: TRBJ2-5
clone size: once
V gene: TRBV5-1
CDR3 protein: CATRAAGDRETQYF

J gene: TRBJ1-1
clone size: .
V gene: TRBV5-6
CDR3 protein: CASSGARERAEAFF

J gene: TRBJ2-1
clone size: .
V gene: TRBV10-3
CDR3 protein: CAISESKAISYNEQFF

J gene: TRBJ2-2
clone size: .
V gene: TRBV11-2
CDR3 protein: CASSPSKNTGELFF

J gene: TRBJ1-2
clone size: .
V gene: TRBV9
CDR3 protein: CASSPGGTGNYGYTF

J gene: TRBJ2-7
clone size: .
V gene: TRBV6-1
CDR3 protein: CASSGDRGFAYEQYF

J gene: TRBJ1-1
clone size: .
V gene: TRBV29-1
CDR3 protein: CSVMAGGAAEAFF

J gene: TRBJ2-1
clone size: .
V gene: TRBV7-2
CDR3 protein: CASSLVPRDTKQFF

J gene: TRBJ2-1
clone size: few
V gene: TRBV2
CDR3 protein: CASSEAASGGTSEQFF

J gene: TRBJ2-1
clone size: .
V gene: TRBV25-1
CDR3 protein: CASSLAGGSYNEQFF

J gene: TRBJ2-7
clone size: .
V gene: TRBV6-5
CDR3 protein: CASSYSRLAGIYEQYF

J gene: TRBJ2-7
clone size: .
V gene: TRBV10-1
CDR3 protein: CASSENREGEQYF

J gene: TRBJ2-1
clone size: few
V gene: TRBV5-1
CDR3 protein: CASSWREGDEQFF

J gene: TRBJ2-1
clone size: few
V gene: TRBV5-1
CDR3 protein: CASSISGRPGYNEQFF

J gene: TRBJ2-1
clone size: .
V gene: TRBV29-1
CDR3 protein: CSVKPGLAANEQFF

J gene: TRBJ2-5
clone size: .
V gene: TRBV5-1
CDR3 protein: CASSLALPQETQYF

J gene: TRBJ2-5
clone size: .
V gene: TRBV9
CDR3 protein: CASSPTGDGETQYF

J gene: TRBJ2-1
clone size: .
V gene: TRBV4-1
CDR3 protein: CASSQDWGGDEQFF

J gene: TRBJ1-5
clone size: .
V gene: TRBV11-3
CDR3 protein: CASSTSAGLDQPQHF

J gene: TRBJ2-5
clone size: .
V gene: TRBV5-4
CDR3 protein: CASSTGRGRQGETQYF

J gene: TRBJ1-2
clone size: .
V gene: TRBV18
CDR3 protein: CASSPTGQGGSVDYGYTF

J gene: TRBJ2-7
clone size: .
V gene: TRBV5-1
CDR3 protein: CASSPVFETSSFEQYF

J gene: TRBJ2-7
clone size: .
V gene: TRBV11-2
CDR3 protein: CASSFPDRTGRTPYEQYF

J gene: TRBJ1-1
clone size: once
V gene: TRBV25-1
CDR3 protein: CASSEYRTAEAFF

J gene: TRBJ2-5
clone size: .
V gene: TRBV20-1
CDR3 protein: CSADFQETQYF

J gene: TRBJ2-7
clone size: .
V gene: TRBV5-1
CDR3 protein: CASSLETGTYEQYF

J gene: TRBJ2-3
clone size: .
V gene: TRBV5-6
CDR3 protein: CASSSGGPDTQYF

J gene: TRBJ2-7
clone size: .
V gene: TRBV11-1
CDR3 protein: CASSLTEGQSYEQYF

J gene: TRBJ2-7
clone size: .
V gene: TRBV21-1
CDR3 protein: CASSKSPGRAIYEQYF

J gene: TRBJ2-7
clone size: .
V gene: TRBV5-1
CDR3 protein: CASSPTGLAGLGQYF

J gene: TRBJ2-3
clone size: .
V gene: TRBV7-9
CDR3 protein: CASSSLPSLDTQYF

J gene: TRBJ2-1
clone size: .
V gene: TRBV2
CDR3 protein: CASTLDRASYNEQFF

J gene: TRBJ2-7
clone size: .
V gene: TRBV13
CDR3 protein: CASSLWDTAYEQYF

J gene: TRBJ2-7
clone size: .
V gene: TRBV29-1
CDR3 protein: CSGGSRHEQYF

J gene: TRBJ2-7
clone size: .
V gene: TRBV28
CDR3 protein: CASSFPLAYPPYEQYF

J gene: TRBJ2-7
clone size: few
V gene: TRBV20-1
CDR3 protein: CSAGQGPEQYF

J gene: TRBJ2-1
clone size: few
V gene: TRBV27
CDR3 protein: CASSPTSSGMVNEQFF

J gene: TRBJ2-1
clone size: .
V gene: TRBV27
CDR3 protein: CASGGRVYNEQFF

J gene: TRBJ2-7
clone size: once
V gene: TRBV6-1
CDR3 protein: CASSEVGAGDLVQYF

J gene: TRBJ2-1
clone size: .
V gene: TRBV7-2
CDR3 protein: CASSSLRQFSNEQFF

J gene: TRBJ2-1
clone size: few
V gene: TRBV5-1
CDR3 protein: CASSLGAGVNEQFF

J gene: TRBJ2-7
clone size: .
V gene: TRBV11-1
CDR3 protein: CASSFAGVDYEQYF

J gene: TRBJ2-7
clone size: once
V gene: TRBV18
CDR3 protein: CASSPGTSGYEQYF

J gene: TRBJ2-1
clone size: .
V gene: TRBV7-9
CDR3 protein: CASSWGGAGANYNEQFF

J gene: TRBJ1-3
clone size: .
V gene: TRBV14
CDR3 protein: CASSFRGLGNTIYF

J gene: TRBJ1-4
clone size: .
V gene: TRBV14
CDR3 protein: CAGYKGTGDEKLFF

J gene: TRBJ1-4
clone size: once
V gene: TRBV27
CDR3 protein: CASGPRLNEKLFF